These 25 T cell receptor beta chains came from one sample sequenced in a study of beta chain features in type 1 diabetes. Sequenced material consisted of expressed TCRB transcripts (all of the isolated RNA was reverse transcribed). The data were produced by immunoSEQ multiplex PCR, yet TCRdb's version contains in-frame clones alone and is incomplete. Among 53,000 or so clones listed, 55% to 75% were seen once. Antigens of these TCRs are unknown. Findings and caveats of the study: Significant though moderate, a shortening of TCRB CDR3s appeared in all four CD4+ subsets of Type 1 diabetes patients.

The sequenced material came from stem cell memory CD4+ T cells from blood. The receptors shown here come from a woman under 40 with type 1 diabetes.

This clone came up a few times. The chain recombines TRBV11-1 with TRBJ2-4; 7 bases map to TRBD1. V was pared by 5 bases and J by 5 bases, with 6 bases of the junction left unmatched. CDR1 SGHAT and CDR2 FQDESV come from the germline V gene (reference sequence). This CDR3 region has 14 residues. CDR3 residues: CASSPTGSQNIQYF. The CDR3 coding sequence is TGTGCCAGCAGCCCGACAGGGTCCCAAAACATTCAGTACTTC.

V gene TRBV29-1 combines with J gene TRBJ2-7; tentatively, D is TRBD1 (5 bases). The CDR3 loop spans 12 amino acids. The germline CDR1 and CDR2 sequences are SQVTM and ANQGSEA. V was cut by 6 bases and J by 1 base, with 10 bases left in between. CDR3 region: CSVETVSYEQYF. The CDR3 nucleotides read TGCAGCGTAGAGACAGTTTCCTACGAGCAGTACTTC.

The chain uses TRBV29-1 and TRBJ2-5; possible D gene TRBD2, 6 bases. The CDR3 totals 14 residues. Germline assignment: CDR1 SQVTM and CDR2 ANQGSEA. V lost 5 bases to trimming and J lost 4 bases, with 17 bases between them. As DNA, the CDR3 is TGCAGCGTTATGCGTAGCGGAGTCGCAGAGACCCAGTACTTC. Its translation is CSVMRSGVAETQYF.

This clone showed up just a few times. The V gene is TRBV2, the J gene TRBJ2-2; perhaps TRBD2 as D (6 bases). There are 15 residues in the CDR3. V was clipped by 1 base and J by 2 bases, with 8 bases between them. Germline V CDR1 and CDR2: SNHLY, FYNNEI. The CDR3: CASSEDSGNTGELFF. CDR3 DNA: TGTGCCAGCAGTGAAGATAGCGGCAACACCGGGGAGCTGTTTTTT.

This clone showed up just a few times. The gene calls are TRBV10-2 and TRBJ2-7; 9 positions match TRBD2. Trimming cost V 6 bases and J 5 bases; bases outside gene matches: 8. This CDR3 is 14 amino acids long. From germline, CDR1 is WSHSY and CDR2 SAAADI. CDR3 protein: CASSISGSVDEQYF. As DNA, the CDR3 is TGCGCCAGCAGCATTAGCGGGAGCGTCGACGAGCAGTACTTC.

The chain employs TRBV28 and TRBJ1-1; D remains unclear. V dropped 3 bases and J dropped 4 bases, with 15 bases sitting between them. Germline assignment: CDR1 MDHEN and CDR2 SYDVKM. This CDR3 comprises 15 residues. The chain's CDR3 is CASSFFRTRGTEAFF. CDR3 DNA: TGTGCCAGCAGTTTTTTCAGGACCCGGGGCACTGAAGCTTTCTTT.

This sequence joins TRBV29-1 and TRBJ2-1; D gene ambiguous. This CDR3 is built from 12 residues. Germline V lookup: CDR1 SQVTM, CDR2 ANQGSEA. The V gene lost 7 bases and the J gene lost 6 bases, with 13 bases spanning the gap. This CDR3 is CSGPGHPNEQFF. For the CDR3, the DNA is TGCAGCGGCCCTGGGCACCCCAATGAGCAGTTCTTC.

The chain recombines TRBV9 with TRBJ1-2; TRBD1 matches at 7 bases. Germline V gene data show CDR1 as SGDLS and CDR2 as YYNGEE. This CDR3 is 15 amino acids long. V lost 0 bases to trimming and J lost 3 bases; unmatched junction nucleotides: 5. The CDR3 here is CASSVDHRGYYGYTF. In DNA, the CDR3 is TGTGCCAGCAGCGTAGATCACAGGGGATACTATGGCTACACCTTC.

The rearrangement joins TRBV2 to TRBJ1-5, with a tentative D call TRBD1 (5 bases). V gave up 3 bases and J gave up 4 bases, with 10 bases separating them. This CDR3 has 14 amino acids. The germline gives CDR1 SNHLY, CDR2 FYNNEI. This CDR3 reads CASSERGENQPQHF. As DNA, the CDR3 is TGTGCCAGCAGTGAGCGGGGCGAAAATCAGCCCCAGCATTTT. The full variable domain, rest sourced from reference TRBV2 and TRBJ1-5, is EPEVTQTPSHQVTQMGQEVILRCVPISNHLYFYWYRQILGQKVEFLVSFYNNEISEKSEIFDDQFSVERPDGSNFTLKIRSTKLEDSAMYFCASSERGENQPQHFGDGTRLSIL.

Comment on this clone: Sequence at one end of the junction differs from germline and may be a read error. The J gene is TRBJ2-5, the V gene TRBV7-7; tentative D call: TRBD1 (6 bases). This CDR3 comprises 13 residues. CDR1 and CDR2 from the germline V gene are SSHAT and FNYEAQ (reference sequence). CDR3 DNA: TGTGCTAGCAGTTCCGACAGGTCCCAGACCCAGTACTTC. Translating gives CASSSDRSQTQYF. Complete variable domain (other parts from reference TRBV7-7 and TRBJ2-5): GAGVSQSPRYKVTKRGQDVTLRCDPISSHATLYWYQQALGQGPEFLTYFNYEAQPDKSGLPSDRFSAERPEGSISTLTIQRTEQRDSAMYRCASSSDRSQTQYFGPGTRLLVL.

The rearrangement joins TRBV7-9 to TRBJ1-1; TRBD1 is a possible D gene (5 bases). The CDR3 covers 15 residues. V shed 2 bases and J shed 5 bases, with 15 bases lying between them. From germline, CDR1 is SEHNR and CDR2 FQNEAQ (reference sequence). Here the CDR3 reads CASSLWYSTGTEAFF. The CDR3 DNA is TGTGCCAGCAGCTTATGGTACAGTACAGGTACTGAAGCTTTCTTT.

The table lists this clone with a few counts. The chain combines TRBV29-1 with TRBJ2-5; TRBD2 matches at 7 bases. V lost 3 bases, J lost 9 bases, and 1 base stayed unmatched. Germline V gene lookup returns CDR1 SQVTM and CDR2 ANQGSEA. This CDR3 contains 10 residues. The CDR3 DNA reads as TGCAGCGTTGACCGGGGGGCCCAGTACTTC. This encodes CSVDRGAQYF.

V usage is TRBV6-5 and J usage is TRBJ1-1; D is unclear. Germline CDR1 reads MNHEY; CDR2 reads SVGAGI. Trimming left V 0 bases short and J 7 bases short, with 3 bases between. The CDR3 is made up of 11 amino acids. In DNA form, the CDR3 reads TGTGCCAGCAGTTACTCGAGTGAAGCTTTCTTT. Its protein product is CASSYSSEAFF.

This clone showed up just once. The CDR3 nucleotides read TGTGCCAGCAGTTTCCCTAGGAGGGCGAACTATGGCTACACCTTC. This translates into CASSFPRRANYGYTF. V gene TRBV28 combines with J gene TRBJ1-2; no firm D call. CDR1 is MDHEN, CDR2 SYDVKM, per germline. V lost 3 bases to trimming and J lost 2 bases, with 13 bases between them. CDR3 length: 15 amino acids.

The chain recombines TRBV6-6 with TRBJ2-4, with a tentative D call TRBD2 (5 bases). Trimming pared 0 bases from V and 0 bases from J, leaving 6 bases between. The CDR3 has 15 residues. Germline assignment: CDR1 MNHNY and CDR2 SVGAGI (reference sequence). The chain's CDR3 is CASSYSAGAKNIQYF. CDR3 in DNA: TGTGCCAGCAGTTACTCGGCGGGAGCCAAAAACATTCAGTACTTC.

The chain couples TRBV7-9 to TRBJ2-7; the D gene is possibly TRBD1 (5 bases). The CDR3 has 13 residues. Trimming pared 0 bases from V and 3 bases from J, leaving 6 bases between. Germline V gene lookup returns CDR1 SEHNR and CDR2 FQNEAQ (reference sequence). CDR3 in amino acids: CASSLAGVYEQYF. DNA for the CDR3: TGTGCCAGCAGCTTAGCAGGGGTCTACGAGCAGTACTTC.

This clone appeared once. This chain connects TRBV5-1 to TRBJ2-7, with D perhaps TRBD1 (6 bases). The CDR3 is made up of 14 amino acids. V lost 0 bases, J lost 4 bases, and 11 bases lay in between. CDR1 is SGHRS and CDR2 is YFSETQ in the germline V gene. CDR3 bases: TGCGCCAGCAGCTTGGACAGGGAGTGGTACGAGCAGTACTTC. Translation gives CASSLDREWYEQYF.

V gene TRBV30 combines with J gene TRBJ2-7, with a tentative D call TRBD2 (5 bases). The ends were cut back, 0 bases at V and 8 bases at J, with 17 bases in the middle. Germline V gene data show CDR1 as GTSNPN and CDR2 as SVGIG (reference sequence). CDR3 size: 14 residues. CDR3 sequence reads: CAWSVADYTTKQYF. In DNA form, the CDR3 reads TGTGCCTGGAGTGTAGCGGATTACACTACGAAGCAGTACTTC.

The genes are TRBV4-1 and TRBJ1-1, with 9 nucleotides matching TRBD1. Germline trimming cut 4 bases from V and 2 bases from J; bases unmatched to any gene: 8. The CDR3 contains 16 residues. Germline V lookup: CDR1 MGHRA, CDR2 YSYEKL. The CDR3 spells CASSRMGQGRNTEAFF. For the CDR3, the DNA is TGCGCCAGCAGCCGCATGGGACAGGGCAGAAACACTGAAGCTTTCTTT.

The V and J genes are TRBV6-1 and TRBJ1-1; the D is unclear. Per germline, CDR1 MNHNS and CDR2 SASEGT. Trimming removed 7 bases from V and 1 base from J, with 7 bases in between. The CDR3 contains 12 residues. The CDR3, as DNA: TGTGCCAGCATCCCCCAGAACACTGAAGCTTTCTTT. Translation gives CASIPQNTEAFF.

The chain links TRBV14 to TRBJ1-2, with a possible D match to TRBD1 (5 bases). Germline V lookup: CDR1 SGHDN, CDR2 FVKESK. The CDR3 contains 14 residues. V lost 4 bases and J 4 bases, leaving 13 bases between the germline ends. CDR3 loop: CASSPHGRGYGYTF. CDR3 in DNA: TGTGCCAGCAGCCCACATGGGAGGGGCTATGGCTACACCTTC.

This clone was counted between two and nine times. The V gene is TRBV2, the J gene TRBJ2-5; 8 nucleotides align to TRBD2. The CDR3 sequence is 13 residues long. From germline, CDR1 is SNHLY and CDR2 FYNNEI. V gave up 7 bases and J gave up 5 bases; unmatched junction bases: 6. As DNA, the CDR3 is TGTGCCAGCACGGGACTAGATCTGGAGACCCAGTACTTC. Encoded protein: CASTGLDLETQYF.

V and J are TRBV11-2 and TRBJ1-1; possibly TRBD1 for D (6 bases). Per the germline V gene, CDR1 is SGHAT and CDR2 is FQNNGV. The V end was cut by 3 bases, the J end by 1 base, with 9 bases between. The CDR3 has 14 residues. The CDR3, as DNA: TGTGCCAGCAGCTTTGGACAGCGGAACACTGAAGCTTTCTTT. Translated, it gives CASSFGQRNTEAFF.

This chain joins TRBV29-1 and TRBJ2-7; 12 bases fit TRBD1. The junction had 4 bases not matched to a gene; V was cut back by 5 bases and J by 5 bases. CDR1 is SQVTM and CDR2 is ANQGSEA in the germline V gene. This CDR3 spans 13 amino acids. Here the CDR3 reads CSVPGTGGHEQYF. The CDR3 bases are TGCAGCGTTCCAGGGACAGGGGGCCACGAGCAGTACTTC.

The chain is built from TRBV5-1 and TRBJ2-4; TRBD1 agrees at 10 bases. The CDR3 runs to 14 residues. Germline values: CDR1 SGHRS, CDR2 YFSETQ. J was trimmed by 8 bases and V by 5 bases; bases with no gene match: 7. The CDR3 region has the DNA TGCGCCAGCAGATTTACCGGGACAGGGGACATTCAGTACTTC. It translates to CASRFTGTGDIQYF.